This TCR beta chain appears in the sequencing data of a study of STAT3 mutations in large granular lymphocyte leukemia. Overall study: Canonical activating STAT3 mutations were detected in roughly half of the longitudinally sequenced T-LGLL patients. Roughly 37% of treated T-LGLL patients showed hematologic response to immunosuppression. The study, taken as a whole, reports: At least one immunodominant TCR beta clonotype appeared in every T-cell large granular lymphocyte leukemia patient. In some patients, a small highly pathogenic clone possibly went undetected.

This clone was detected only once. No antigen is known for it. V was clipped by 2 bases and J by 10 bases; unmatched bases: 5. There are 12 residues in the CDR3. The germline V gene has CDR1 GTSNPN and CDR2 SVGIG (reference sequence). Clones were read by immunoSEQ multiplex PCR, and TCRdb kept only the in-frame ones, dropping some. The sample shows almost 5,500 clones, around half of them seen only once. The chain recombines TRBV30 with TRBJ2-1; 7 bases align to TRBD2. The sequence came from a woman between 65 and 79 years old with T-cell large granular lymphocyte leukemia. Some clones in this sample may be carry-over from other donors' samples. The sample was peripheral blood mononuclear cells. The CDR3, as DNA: TGTGCCTGGAGTACAGCGGGATACGAGCAGTTCTTC. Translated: CAWSTAGYEQFF.